This TCR beta chain appears in the sequencing data of a study of a mutant IDH1 vaccine in newly diagnosed glioma. Whole-study context: Previous treatment comprised radiotherapy, temozolomide, or both, mostly both. Study-wide results and caveats: Immune responses arising from the vaccine appeared in approximately 92% of patients.

Only in-frame clones appear in the TCRdb table, and some are missing; sequencing was by immunoSEQ multiplex PCR. The table includes 40,000 or so clones, approximately 86% detected once. Time point given: week 47, end of study. Every vaccination contained 300 ug of the mutant IDH1 20-mer peptide and was paired with topical imiquimod. The study enrolled donors with new WHO grade 3 or 4 IDH1-mutant, ATRX-lost astrocytomas. About this clone: Its specificity is unknown.

V was clipped by 2 bases and J by 5 bases, with 24 bases between them. Germline V gene data show CDR1 as LNHDA and CDR2 as SQIVND (reference sequence). CDR3 length: 18 residues. Sequenced here: PBMCs, sampled from a glioma patient whose treatment included an IDH1 peptide vaccine. This chain joins TRBV19 and TRBJ1-1, with D tentatively TRBD1 (5 bases). This TCR came from a man aged 18 to 30 with glioma. Some clones in this sample may be carry-over from other donors' samples. The CDR3 loop reads CASSISGDLVGDRTEAFF. The CDR3 DNA follows: TGTGCCAGTAGTATAAGTGGGGACCTCGTGGGTGATCGTACTGAAGCTTTCTTT.